This TCR beta chain came from a study of cytomegalovirus exposure and HLA in healthy donors. Findings and caveats of the study: As was reported, the classifier diagnosed cytomegalovirus status with high specificity and sensitivity. Prediction of most subjects' HLA-A and HLA-B alleles by TCR beta sequences was reportedly accurate. In presence/absence analyses, roughly uniform sequencing depth across donors was assumed.

V was cut by 4 bases and J by 4 bases, with 11 bases left in between. The CDR3 runs to 13 residues. CDR1 and CDR2 from the germline V gene are MNHEY and SVGAGI. In the PCR, 60 Vbeta and 13 Jbeta primers were used. Clones were read by immunoSEQ multiplex PCR, and TCRdb kept only the in-frame ones, dropping some. The sample lists about 180,000 clones; about three quarters were seen once. This clone appeared a few times. Its specificity is unknown. This clonotype was obtained from a man in his forties in good health and CMV-seronegative. The sample taken for sequencing was PBMCs. This chain links TRBV6-5 with TRBJ2-7; D is unclear. The chain's CDR3 is CASSLAHGYEQYF. DNA of the CDR3: TGTGCCAGCAGTTTAGCTCACGGTTACGAGCAGTACTTC.